This TCR beta chain was retrieved from a study of cytomegalovirus exposure and HLA in healthy donors. About the study: Tens of millions of unique TCRs from HLA-typed donors were held in an early release of data. General study results and limits: After further analysis at a later stage, 16,951 TCR beta sequences were associated with HLA alleles at 0.05 false discovery rate. Sequencing likely generated an artifact that appeared as a cluster of highly shared sequence variants.

PCR amplification relied on 60 Vbeta primers (plus 13 Jbeta primers). Clones were sequenced by immunoSEQ multiplex PCR, and TCRdb holds only the in-frame ones, with some missing. The sample carries 110,000 to 150,000 clones, about 70% recorded once. The V gene lost 0 bases and the J gene lost 0 bases, with 6 bases spanning the gap. This CDR3 has 14 amino acids. Germline V gene sequence: CDR1 SGHNT, CDR2 YYREEE (reference sequence). This clone was observed a handful of times. Its antigen remains unknown. The chain is built from TRBV5-4 and TRBJ1-1, with D unresolved. The sequence came from a woman aged 55-70 years in good health and CMV-seropositive. Specimen: PBMCs. The CDR3 coding sequence is TGTGCCAGCAGCTTGGCGGGAATGAACACTGAAGCTTTCTTT. The encoded protein is CASSLAGMNTEAFF. Full variable domain (remainder filled in from reference TRBV5-4 and TRBJ1-1): ETGVTQSPTHLIKTRGQQVTLRCSSQSGHNTVSWYQQALGQGPQFIFQYYREEENGRGNFPPRFSGLQFPNYSSELNVNALELDDSALYLCASSLAGMNTEAFFGQGTRLTVV.